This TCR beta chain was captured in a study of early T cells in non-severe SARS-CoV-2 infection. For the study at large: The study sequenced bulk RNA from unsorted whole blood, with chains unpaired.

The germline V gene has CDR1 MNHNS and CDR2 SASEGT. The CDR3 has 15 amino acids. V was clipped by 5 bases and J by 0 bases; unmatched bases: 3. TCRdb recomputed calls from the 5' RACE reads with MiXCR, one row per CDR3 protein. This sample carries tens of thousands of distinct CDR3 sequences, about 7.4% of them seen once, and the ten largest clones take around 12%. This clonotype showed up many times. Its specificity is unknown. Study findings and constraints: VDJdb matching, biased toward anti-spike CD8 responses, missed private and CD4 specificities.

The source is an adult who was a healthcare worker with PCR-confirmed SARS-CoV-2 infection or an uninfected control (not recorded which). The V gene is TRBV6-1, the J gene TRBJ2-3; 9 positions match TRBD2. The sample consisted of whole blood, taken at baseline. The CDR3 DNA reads TGTGCCAGCAGTCCTCTAGCGGGGAGCACAGATACGCAGTATTTT. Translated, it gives CASSPLAGSTDTQYF.